This TCR beta chain was recorded in a study of early T cells in non-severe SARS-CoV-2 infection. This clonotype has more than one count but fewer than ten. CDR3 size: 16 residues. Germline CDR1 and CDR2: MNHEY and SVGEGT. The ends lost 5 bases at V and 2 bases at J; junction bases unmatched: 7. TCRdb reprocessed the 5' RACE reads with MiXCR, giving one entry per CDR3 protein. The sample comprises 45,000 or so distinct CDR3 sequences, roughly 7.3% of which are singletons, and roughly 8.5% rests with the top ten. This TCR derives from an adult who was a healthcare worker with PCR-confirmed SARS-CoV-2 infection or an uninfected control (not recorded which). The specimen sequenced was whole blood. This chain uses TRBV6-2 or TRBV6-3 with TRBJ2-3; TRBD2 matches 10 bases. CDR3 protein: CASSRLAGESTDTQYF. CDR3 bases: TGTGCCAGCAGTCGCCTAGCGGGGGAGTCCACAGATACGCAGTATTTT.